The present T cell receptor (beta chain) was sequenced within a study of read filtering for tumor transcriptome and immune sequencing. CDR3 length: 14 residues. The germline V gene encodes CDR1 LNHNV and CDR2 YYDKDF (reference sequence). V lost 0 bases, J lost 0 bases, and 6 bases lay in between. Broader study findings: Dropping single-read clonotypes raised IR-seq and RNA-seq shared-clonotype correlation.

This clonotype is medium-sized in the sample. Its cognate antigen is unknown. Bone marrow was sampled from every patient at the time of active disease. The library was built from roughly 400 ng RNA with molecular barcoded adaptors for alpha/delta and beta/gamma chains. TCRdb ran MiXCR on the reads and lists one entry per CDR3 protein. Among about 35,000 distinct CDR3 sequences listed, roughly an eighth were seen once. Sample: a population of CD138-negative cells sorted from bone marrow. This clonotype was obtained from a donor at least 40 years old with multiple myeloma. The rearrangement uses TRBV15 and TRBJ2-7; the D gene is possibly TRBD1 (5 bases). The CDR3 nucleotides read TGTGCCACCAGCAGAGAAGGGGTCTCCTACGAGCAGTACTTC. Translation: CATSREGVSYEQYF.